The 9 T cell receptor beta chains given below trace back to one sample, sequenced in a study of cytotoxic CD8 clonotypes in ibrutinib-treated CLL (dated by TCRdb to the early 2020s). Taken with the paper, the label for time point translates to: eleven to twelve months on ibrutinib. Libraries were prepared through the immunoSEQ multiplex PCR assay. TCRdb retrieved this table from immuneACCESS and kept in-frame rearrangements only. Not all clones are present; in checked studies, unresolved V genes account for under half, and no reason is known for the remainder. This sample gives around 60,000 clones in total; approximately 62% of them show up just once. Under 15% of the sample is taken by the ten largest. This material consisted of PBMCs, taken after 12 months of ibrutinib treatment. The receptors were sampled from a human donor with chronic lymphocytic leukemia.

The chain employs TRBV19 and TRBJ1-5; D might be TRBD1 (5 bases). Trimming took off 6 bases at V and 0 bases at J, with 15 bases between the two ends. Germline V gene sequence: CDR1 LNHDA, CDR2 SQIVND (reference sequence). The CDR3 spans 16 residues. The CDR3 is CASRADDSYSNQPQHF. The CDR3 nucleotides read TGTGCCAGTAGGGCCGACGACAGCTATAGCAATCAGCCCCAGCATTTT.

The rearrangement joins TRBV29-1 to TRBJ1-1, with D perhaps matching TRBD1 (5 bases). Looked up from germline, CDR1 is SQVTM and CDR2 is ANQGSEA. V was pared by 3 bases and J by 7 bases, with 12 bases between. This CDR3 comprises 12 residues. This CDR3 is CSVDRGAGEAFF. The CDR3, as DNA: TGCAGCGTTGATCGAGGGGCCGGTGAAGCTTTCTTT.

The rearrangement uses TRBV2 and TRBJ1-2; D is uncertain. Germline V gene lookup returns CDR1 SNHLY and CDR2 FYNNEI. V lost 0 bases to trimming and J lost 10 bases, with 15 bases between them. This CDR3 has 14 residues. The CDR3 sequence is CASSEAGRSLAYTF. CDR3 nucleotides: TGTGCCAGCAGTGAAGCAGGCAGGAGCTTAGCCTACACCTTC.

This clone showed up many times. The same CDR3 arises from other DNA sequences in this sample as well. The chain carries TRBV18 and TRBJ1-1; maybe TRBD1 (5 bases). Germline lookup yields CDR1 KGHSH and CDR2 LQKENI. CDR3 length: 13 amino acids. With 3 bases removed from V and 1 base from J, the gap between germline ends came to 6 bases. The CDR3 here is CASSPGANTEAFF. The CDR3 nucleotides are TGTGCCAGCTCACCCGGGGCGAACACTGAAGCTTTCTTT.

This clone occurred many times. This chain connects TRBV11-2 to TRBJ2-5; D perhaps matches TRBD2 (6 bases). V lost 7 bases to trimming and J lost 4 bases, with 19 bases between them. From germline, CDR1 is SGHAT and CDR2 FQNNGV. The CDR3 is 15 amino acids. CDR3 residues: CASNRAASALETQYF. CDR3 sequence (DNA): TGTGCCAGCAACCGGGCGGCTAGCGCCCTAGAGACCCAGTACTTC.

This clone was seen only a few times. Other DNA sequences within the sample encode an identical CDR3. The chain links TRBV28 to TRBJ2-2; D is unresolved. The V end was cut by 1 base, the J end by 7 bases, with 1 base between. This CDR3 has 11 amino acids. Germline V lookup: CDR1 MDHEN, CDR2 SYDVKM. The CDR3 bases are TGTGCCAGCAGTTTATTCGGGGAGCTGTTTTTT. This gives the protein CASSLFGELFF.

This clone was seen ten or more times. V gene TRBV28 combines with J gene TRBJ1-1; D not certain. The germline V gene encodes CDR1 MDHEN and CDR2 SYDVKM. The CDR3 totals 14 residues. V lost 2 bases and J lost 5, with 12 bases in between. The CDR3 DNA sequence: TGTGCCAGCAGTTTACCTGGGCTGGGGACTGAAGCTTTCTTT. Translated: CASSLPGLGTEAFF.

This clone was seen more than once but under ten times. The chain uses TRBV5-1 and TRBJ1-5; no firm D call. CDR1 is SGHRS and CDR2 is YFSETQ in the germline V gene. V was pared by 4 bases and J by 2 bases, with 16 bases between. The CDR3 extends over 16 amino acids. CDR3 DNA sequence: TGCGCCAGCAGCCCATTGCCGGGAAATGGCAATCAGCCCCAGCATTTT. This gives the protein CASSPLPGNGNQPQHF.

The sample holds a few counts of this clone. V and J are TRBV14 and TRBJ2-5; the D gene is possibly TRBD2 (6 bases). The CDR3 has 16 residues. V was shortened by 3 bases and J by 5 bases, with 19 bases between the two germline ends. Germline CDR1 SGHDN, CDR2 FVKESK. The CDR3 DNA sequence: TGTGCCAGCAGCCAGGCCGGGACTTATAATTTGGAGACCCAGTACTTC. This translates into CASSQAGTYNLETQYF.